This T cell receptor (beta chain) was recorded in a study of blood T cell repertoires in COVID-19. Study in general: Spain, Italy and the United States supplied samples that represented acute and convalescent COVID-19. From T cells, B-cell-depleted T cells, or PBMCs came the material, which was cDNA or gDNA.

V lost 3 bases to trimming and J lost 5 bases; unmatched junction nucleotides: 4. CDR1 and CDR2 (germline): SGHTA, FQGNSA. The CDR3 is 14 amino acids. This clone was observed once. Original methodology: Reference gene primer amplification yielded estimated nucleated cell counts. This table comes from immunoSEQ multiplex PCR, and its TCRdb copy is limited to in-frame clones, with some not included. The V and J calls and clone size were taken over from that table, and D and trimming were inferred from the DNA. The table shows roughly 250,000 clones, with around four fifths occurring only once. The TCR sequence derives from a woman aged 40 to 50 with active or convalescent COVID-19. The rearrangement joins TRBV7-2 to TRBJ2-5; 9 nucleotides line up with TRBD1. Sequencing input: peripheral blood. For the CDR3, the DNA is TGTGCCAGCAGCTTGAACAGGGGGCCCGAGACCCAGTACTTC. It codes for CASSLNRGPETQYF.